These T cell receptor beta chains were read from a single sample in a study of cytomegalovirus exposure and HLA in healthy donors. Profiling relied on immunoSEQ multiplex PCR, and the TCRdb table lists in-frame clones only, not all of them. Of 110,000 or so clones in the sample, roughly 88% were seen once. Sequencing input: PBMCs. The receptor set was obtained from a man between 18 and 35 years old in good health and CMV-seronegative. CDR3s leave out the opening cysteine and the closing phenylalanine or tryptophan. The order of the fields is V gene, CDR3 protein.

TRBV6-4	ASSPGAGTGGEEQY
TRBV11-2	ASSLMQGRSYEQY
TRBV28	ASSKDSQNTEAF
TRBV6-5	ASRSDRSSYEQY
TRBV27	ASSYGGNSEAF
TRBV7-2	ASSLNRVNTGELF
TRBV6-1	ASVPRRESSYEQY
TRBV11-3	ASSLDPGLAGDTGELF
TRBV11-2	ASNPLSGQYTEAF
TRBV27	ASSSGLSYEQY
TRBV7-9	ASDFTGTGRGYT
TRBV19	ASSTQAIAGDGETQY
TRBV28	ASSLTPGQGRSNSEAF
TRBV28	ASSPMDRGIGNTIY
TRBV2	ASGLRQVAGELF
TRBV28	ASSQNQGTLWEQY
TRBV5-6	ASSLFMGGHEQF
TRBV6-1	ASSVQVYEQF
TRBV10-1	ASSEYQTGAYEQY
TRBV27	ASKGGIEVDNEQF
TRBV19	ASSNARVSGTGELF
TRBV5-1	ASSWTANTEAF
TRBV23-1	ARQPQH
TRBV6-5	ASSTSWGFVCGYT
TRBV10-3	AISDSLSPLH
TRBV6-5	ASSGSGSLYEQY
TRBV11-3	ASSLVITSGRSGEQY
TRBV28	ASRAPSGRDGANVLT
TRBV5-1	ASSFLAGGTYNEQF
TRBV30	AWRARGSEAF
TRBV29-1	SVVPGEAEAF
TRBV13	ASSLSVDTQY
TRBV11-2	ASSPNPGTGFGELF
TRBV5-6	ASSRRQGVNSPLH
TRBV6-4	ARIGVSNTGELF
TRBV29-1	STRPEETQY
TRBV7-8	ASSLTATGGNQPQH
TRBV5-4	ASSLLGSSYEQY
TRBV6-4	ASRAIFFGGSSYEQY
TRBV6-5	ASSLSGSDPYEQY
TRBV6-6	ASSSIDRGNISPLH
TRBV21-1	ASKAPNLAKNIQY